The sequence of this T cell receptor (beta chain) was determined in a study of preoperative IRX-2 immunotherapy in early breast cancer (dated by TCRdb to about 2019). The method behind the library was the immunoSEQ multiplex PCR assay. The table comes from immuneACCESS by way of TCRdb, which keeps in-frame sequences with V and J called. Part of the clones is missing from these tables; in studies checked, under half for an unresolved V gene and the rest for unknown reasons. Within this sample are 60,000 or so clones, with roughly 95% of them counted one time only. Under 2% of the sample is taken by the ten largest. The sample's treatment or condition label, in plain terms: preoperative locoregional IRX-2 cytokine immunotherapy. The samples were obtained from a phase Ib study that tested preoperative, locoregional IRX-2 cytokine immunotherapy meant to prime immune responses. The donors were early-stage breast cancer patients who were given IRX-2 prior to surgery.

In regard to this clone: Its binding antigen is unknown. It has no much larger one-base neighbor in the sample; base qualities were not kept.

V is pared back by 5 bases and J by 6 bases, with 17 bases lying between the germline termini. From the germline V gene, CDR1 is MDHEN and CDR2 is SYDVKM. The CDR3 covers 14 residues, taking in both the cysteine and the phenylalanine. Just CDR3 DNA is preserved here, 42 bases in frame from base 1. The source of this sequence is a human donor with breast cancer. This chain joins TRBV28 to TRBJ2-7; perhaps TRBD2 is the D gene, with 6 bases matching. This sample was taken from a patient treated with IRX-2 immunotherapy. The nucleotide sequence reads TGTGCCAGCAGTCCCCGGGACTGGAGCTCCGAGCAGTACTTC. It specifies CASSPRDWSSEQYF.